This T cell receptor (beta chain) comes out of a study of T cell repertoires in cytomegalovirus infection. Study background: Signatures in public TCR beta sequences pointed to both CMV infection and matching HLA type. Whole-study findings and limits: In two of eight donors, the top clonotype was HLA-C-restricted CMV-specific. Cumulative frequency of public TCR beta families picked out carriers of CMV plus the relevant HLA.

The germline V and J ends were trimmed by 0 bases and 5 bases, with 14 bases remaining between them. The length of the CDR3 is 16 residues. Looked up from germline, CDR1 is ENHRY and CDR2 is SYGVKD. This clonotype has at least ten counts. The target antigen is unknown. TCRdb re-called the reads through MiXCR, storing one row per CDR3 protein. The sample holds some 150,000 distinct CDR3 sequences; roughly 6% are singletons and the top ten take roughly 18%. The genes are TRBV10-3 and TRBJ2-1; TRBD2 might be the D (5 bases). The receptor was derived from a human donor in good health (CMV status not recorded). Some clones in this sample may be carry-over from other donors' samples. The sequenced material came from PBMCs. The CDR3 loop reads CAISESLAQSNNEQFF. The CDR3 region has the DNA TGTGCCATCAGTGAGTCGCTAGCTCAATCTAACAATGAGCAGTTCTTC.